This T cell receptor beta chain was profiled in a study of naive and memory T cell subsets. In its sample, this clonotype was seen many times. The antigen is not known. This CDR3 contains 15 residues. J was trimmed by 0 bases and V by 5 bases; bases with no gene match: 4. Germline CDR1 KGHSH, CDR2 LQKENI. Treatment specified: skin biopsy from PPD injection site in Mantoux-positive individual. A UMI-containing oligonucleotide was joined by 3' ligation to the TCR cDNA template. Unsorted total RNA, roughly 1 to 1,100 ng, was DNase treated before reverse transcription. Amplification of ligated cDNA took four PCR rounds with SP2 and nested alpha and beta constant primers. Each CDR3 protein gets one entry after TCRdb re-called the UMI-ligation and nested PCR reads with MiXCR. The table shows roughly 14,000 distinct CDR3 sequences, with 5.2% occurring only once. Study-level results: Far more TCRs reportedly came from tuberculin skin test site biopsies. Higher TCR numbers at tuberculin sites reflect T cell infiltration, per interpretation. Potentially, T cell activation and differentiation skew this RNA-based measurement.

The chain carries TRBV18 and TRBJ2-3; 8 positions agree with TRBD1. The sequences come from skin, collected from a tuberculin skin test site. The receptor was isolated from an adult in good health. The DNA for the CDR3 is TGTGCCAGCTCAGGAACAGGGGGGAGCACAGATACGCAGTATTTT. It is translated as CASSGTGGSTDTQYF.